The rows below give T cell receptor beta chains drawn from one sample of a study of blood T cell repertoires in COVID-19. TCRdb's table, derived via immunoSEQ multiplex PCR, lists solely in-frame clones and lacks some. The sample shows about 500,000 clones, 85% to 90% of them seen only once. The material sequenced was peripheral blood. The receptors here all came from a woman aged 45 to 65 with COVID-19, enrolled during active disease. Each CDR3 is given with its conserved first and last residue. Clone size appears in some rows only: once, few, many, or a class for an expanded clone.

cdr3_aa v_call clone_size
CASSLAQSGELFF TRBV11-2 -
CASSQWGSYGYTF TRBV4-1 -
CASSPRDRAGGEQFF TRBV19 -
CASSDRLNTEAFF TRBV25-1 -
CASSPGRGGGNYGYTF TRBV5-4 -
CASSRTGDLTNEKLFF TRBV5-1 -
CASSEQGLEETQYF TRBV28 -
CASSYSSGRQPQHF TRBV6-5 once
CATSSGGELFF TRBV24-1 -
CASSYAGPSQHF TRBV6-1 -
CASSWETGFNSPLHF TRBV5-4 -
CASSLGTGRLEPLHF TRBV5-1 once
CASRAALGQLNYGYTF TRBV28 -
CASSRKSQGQETQYF TRBV7-8 -
CAVRQGIGAF TRBV2 -
CASSYPGPTGSFYGYTF TRBV6-2/TRBV6-3 -
CASIPTRGKNYGYTF TRBV19 -